Sequencing of this TCR beta chain was carried out in a study of T cells in Graves' hyperthyroidism and ophthalmopathy. Study conclusions and caveats: Ophthalmopathy was separated from stable hyperthyroidism by a 13 V-J model.

TCR beta CDR3 sequences were amplified from RNA transcripts. The study used the HTBI primer set for a first-round RT-PCR of the TCR CDR3. A single record per CDR3 protein comes from TCRdb applying MiXCR to the multiplex PCR reads. The sample contains just under 750,000 distinct CDR3 sequences, just over 35% of which appear only once. On this clonotype: Its antigen is not known.

Germline V CDR1 and CDR2: MNHNY, SVGAGI (reference sequence). CDR3 size: 15 residues. V lost 5 bases and J 3 bases, leaving 17 bases between the germline ends. On the basis of clinical symptoms, serum thyroxine and TRAb, thyroid ultrasound and orbital computed tomography, diagnoses were made. V gene TRBV6-6 combines with J gene TRBJ2-7, with D maybe TRBD2 (5 bases). The sequenced sample consisted of blood. The TCR originated in a woman between 35 and 50 years old with Graves' hyperthyroidism. CDR3 in amino acids: CASSNGLGLGYEQYF. CDR3 DNA sequence: TGTGCCAGCAGTAACGGACTTGGGCTGGGCTACGAGCAGTACTTC.